This TCR beta chain was retrieved from a study of blood T cell repertoires in COVID-19. Participants, about 18 to 95 years old, spanned under 30 US areas. Cohort 3 recovery required two negative PCRs, clearance, or symptom resolution. Method: immunoSEQ multiplex PCR; TCRdb's copy keeps in-frame clones and lacks some. The table has under 350,000 clones, roughly 90% seen once; the top ten hold about 1.7%. CDR3 length: 15 residues. Per the germline V gene, CDR1 is MGHRA and CDR2 is YSYEKL. V lost 4 bases and J lost 3, with 13 bases in between. The receptor was isolated from a woman between 35 and 50 years old who had recovered from COVID-19. This chain connects TRBV4-1 to TRBJ2-1, with D possibly TRBD1 on 5 matching bases. Material for sequencing was PBMCs or T cells enriched from blood (not recorded which). CDR3 DNA sequence: TGCGCCAGCAGCCTTGAGACAGTAGGCTACAATGAGCAGTTCTTC. Translating it yields CASSLETVGYNEQFF.